Listed below are T cell receptor beta chains from one sample, sequenced in a study of blood T cell repertoires in COVID-19. Assay used: immunoSEQ multiplex PCR; TCRdb lists only in-frame clones, some missing. The sample yields about 52,000 clones, more than 75% seen once. Sequencing used peripheral blood. Receptors originate from a man aged 65 to 85 with acute or convalescent COVID-19. Both conserved end residues are part of each CDR3. D genes are given only for firm matches. Clone size is shown for a subset of rows, as once, few, many or a class of expanded clone.

D	J	V	size	DNA	CDR3
TRBD1	TRBJ1-1	TRBV4-1	-	TGCGCCAGCAGCCTGTGGACAGGGAGGACTGAAGCTTTCTTT	CASSLWTGRTEAFF
-	TRBJ2-7	TRBV19	-	TGTGCCAGTAGTATAAGCGGCAGAGCCTACGAGCAGTACTTC	CASSISGRAYEQYF
-	TRBJ2-3	TRBV7-9	-	TGTGCCAGCAGCTTACGGGGGGCGAATACAGATACGCAGTATTTT	CASSLRGANTDTQYF
TRBD1	TRBJ1-2	TRBV7-9	-	TGTGCCAGCAGCGTCCCTGGGTGGGACAGGGCGGATGGCTACACCTTC	CASSVPGWDRADGYTF
TRBD2	TRBJ2-2	TRBV7-2	-	TGTGCCACCCAGGGACTAGCGGGAGCGTTGGCCGGGGAGCTGTTTTTT	CATQGLAGALAGELFF
TRBD1	TRBJ1-2	TRBV7-3	-	TGTGCCAGCAGCCCACAGGGGGCGTTGGATGGCTACACCTTC	CASSPQGALDGYTF
TRBD1	TRBJ1-4	TRBV6-5	-	TGTGCCAGCAATCACAGGGGGCTTGCTGAAAAACTGTTTTTT	CASNHRGLAEKLFF
TRBD1	TRBJ1-2	TRBV9	-	TGTGCCAGCAGCCCGATGGGCAGGGGGTCCTATGGCTACACCTTC	CASSPMGRGSYGYTF
-	TRBJ2-1	TRBV29-1	-	TGCAGCGTGGGTACTAGTTTCGATGAGCAGTTCTTC	CSVGTSFDEQFF
-	TRBJ2-7	TRBV7-9	-	TGTGCCAGCAGCAGCGACAGGTCCTCCTACGAGCAGTACTTC	CASSSDRSSYEQYF
TRBD2	TRBJ2-5	TRBV2	-	TGTGCCAGCAGTGTTAGCGGGGGAGGAGAGACCCAGTACTTC	CASSVSGGGETQYF
TRBD2	TRBJ2-1	TRBV7-9	-	TGTGCCAGCAGCTTCCTTCGGGAGGGCCTTAGTGAGCAGTTCTTC	CASSFLREGLSEQFF
TRBD2	TRBJ2-4	TRBV4-1	-	TGCGCCAGCAGCCAAGAACCGGGACTAGCGGTACTGTCAGCCAAAAACATTCAGTACTTC	CASSQEPGLAVLSAKNIQYF
-	TRBJ1-2	TRBV7-2	-	TGTGCCAGCAGCTTAGCTGGCGGGACCGAGTTTTATGGCTACACCTTC	CASSLAGGTEFYGYTF
-	TRBJ1-1	TRBV3-1/TRBV3-2	-	TGTGCCAGCAGCCCACCGGGGGGTAGCACTGAAGCTTTCTTT	CASSPPGGSTEAFF
-	TRBJ2-2	TRBV5-4	-	TGTGCCAGCAGCTCGGCCGCAGTTCGGGGCGGGGAGCTGTTTTTT	CASSSAAVRGGELFF
-	TRBJ2-7	TRBV7-9	-	TGTGCCAGCAGCTCGCCAGGGGGGATGATGAGGGAGCAGTACTTC	CASSSPGGMMREQYF
TRBD1	TRBJ2-2	TRBV5-1	once	TGCGCCAGCGGGGACAGGGGGAGCACCGGGGAGCTGTTTTTT	CASGDRGSTGELFF
TRBD1	TRBJ1-2	TRBV3-1/TRBV3-2	-	TGTGCCAGCAGCCAAGATCCACAGGGGCCCGCAGAGCCGGAAGGCTACACCTTC	CASSQDPQGPAEPEGYTF
-	TRBJ2-1	TRBV5-6	-	TGTGCCAGCAGCTTTTACAGCTCCTACAATGAGCAGTTCTTC	CASSFYSSYNEQFF
TRBD1	TRBJ1-6	TRBV11-2	-	TGTGCCAGCAGCTTTTACGGACAGGGAGATAATTCACCCCTCCACTTT	CASSFYGQGDNSPLHF
TRBD1	TRBJ1-1	TRBV19	-	TGTGCCAGTAGTGTGACAGGGCCAGTCACTGAAGCTTTCTTT	CASSVTGPVTEAFF
TRBD2	TRBJ2-7	TRBV6-2/TRBV6-3	-	TGTGCCAGCAGTTCTCCCCGATCGGCTAGCGGGGCAACCTACGAGCAGTACTTC	CASSSPRSASGATYEQYF
TRBD2	TRBJ2-1	TRBV2	-	TGTGCCAGCAGTGGCCAGCGGGGATCCTACAATGAGCAGTTCTTC	CASSGQRGSYNEQFF
TRBD1	TRBJ2-7	TRBV24-1	-	TGTGCCACCAGTGACCCGGGACAGGGGGCGTCCCACGAGCAGTACTTC	CATSDPGQGASHEQYF
-	TRBJ1-2	TRBV19	-	TGTGCCAGTAGTATAGCGTGGAAAGACAGGCGCCGGGACTATGGCTACACCTTC	CASSIAWKDRRRDYGYTF
TRBD1	TRBJ2-5	TRBV5-1	-	TGCGCCAGCAGCTTGGGACAGGGGGCGCTTATGAAAGAGACCCAGTACTTC	CASSLGQGALMKETQYF
-	TRBJ1-2	TRBV6-1	-	TGTGCCAGCAGTGAACAATGGCCGGGAGGTGGCTACACCTTC	CASSEQWPGGGYTF
TRBD1	TRBJ1-2	TRBV25-1	-	TGTGCCAGCAGTGGGGGACAGGGCTACACCTTC	CASSGGQGYTF
TRBD2	TRBJ2-7	TRBV14	-	TGTGCCAGCAGCCACCTCCCGGGACTAGCGGGATCAGCTTCCCCCTACGAGCAGTACTTC	CASSHLPGLAGSASPYEQYF
-	TRBJ2-2	TRBV7-9	-	TGTGCCAGCAGCTTAGTACTAGCCCCGAACACCGGGGAGCTGTTTTTT	CASSLVLAPNTGELFF
-	TRBJ2-2	TRBV9	-	TGTGCCAGCAGCCCTGGGTCAGCGCGGAACACCGGGGAGCTGTTTTTT	CASSPGSARNTGELFF
TRBD1	TRBJ1-1	TRBV14	-	TGTGCCAGCAGCGCCGGGACAGGGAACACTGAAGCTTTCTTT	CASSAGTGNTEAFF
-	TRBJ2-7	TRBV3-1/TRBV3-2	-	TGTGCCAGCAGTAACAGGGGAGGCGAGCAGTACTTC	CASSNRGGEQYF
-	TRBJ1-1	TRBV19	-	TGTGCCAGCAGCGGACAGTTCAACACTGAAGCTTTCTTT	CASSGQFNTEAFF
-	TRBJ2-3	TRBV7-3	-	TGTGCCAGCAGCTTAACGACAGGCCCCCCAGATACGCAGTATTTT	CASSLTTGPPDTQYF
-	TRBJ2-3	TRBV21-1	-	TGTGCCTTGCGGGATGGTGGCACAGATACGCAGTATTTT	CALRDGGTDTQYF
TRBD1	TRBJ1-6	TRBV28	-	TGTGCCAGCTGGGGTATTGACAGGGGGAAAAAAAGCTCCTATAATTCACCCCTCCACTTT	CASWGIDRGKKSSYNSPLHF
-	TRBJ1-4	TRBV4-3	-	TGCGCCAGCAGCCCGGTTCAGGGAGGGGGAACTAATGAAAAACTGTTTTTT	CASSPVQGGGTNEKLFF
TRBD2	TRBJ2-2	TRBV5-6	-	TGTGCCAGCAGCTTGGACCCGACTAGCGGAAACACCGGGGAGCTGTTTTTT	CASSLDPTSGNTGELFF